This entry is about one TCR beta chain. This likely came from a read error, as a far larger clone is one base away. Time point denoted: newly diagnosed GD, antithyroid drugs for less than 3 months. From PBMCs, RNA was extracted and then used to make the TCR library. These data originate in a study of regulatory T cells in long-lasting Graves disease. To make TCR beta libraries, researchers used iRepertoire HTBI primers and Arm-PCR of CDR3 regions. TCRdb analysed the multiplex PCR reads with MiXCR anew, one entry per CDR3 protein. This sample has about 300,000 distinct CDR3 sequences, with approximately 20% found just once. Germline CDR1 SGHAT, CDR2 FQNNGV. This CDR3 is built from 12 residues. V was pared by 5 bases and J by 6 bases, with 11 bases between.

The material was peripheral blood mononuclear cells (PBMCs), obtained at new diagnosis, from a patient treated with antithyroid drugs. The TCR comes from a female donor with Graves disease. The chain couples TRBV11-2 to TRBJ2-7, with D unclear. The DNA for the CDR3 is TGTGCCAGCAGCCCGAGAGCAGCCGAGCAGTACTTC. Its protein is CASSPRAAEQYF. Full variable domain (remainder filled in from reference TRBV11-2 and TRBJ2-7): EAGVAQSPRYKIIEKRQSVAFWCNPISGHATLYWYQQILGQGPKLLIQFQNNGVVDDSQLPKDRFSAERLKGVDSTLKIQPAKLEDSAVYLCASSPRAAEQYFGPGTRLTVT.